Below, one T cell receptor (beta chain) is given with its context. The entry originates in a study of technical replicates of blood from several donors. The CDR3 sequence is 16 residues long. With 1 base clipped from V and 7 bases from J, the junction kept 3 bases outside the gene matches. Germline V gene lookup returns CDR1 LGHNA and CDR2 YNFKEQ. TCRdb keeps only in-frame clones here, not all; method: immunoSEQ multiplex PCR. Of fewer than 85,000 clones in the sample, 80% to 95% were seen once. The TCR originated in a human donor in good health. The chain uses TRBV4-2 and TRBJ2-1, with 14 nucleotides matching TRBD2. Sequenced: T cells isolated from PBMCs. The DNA of the CDR3 is TGTGCCAGCAGCCAAGGGACTAGCGGGAGGAGTAATGAGCAGTTCTTC. Translation: CASSQGTSGRSNEQFF.